Presented here are 7 T cell receptor beta chains from one specimen sequenced in a study of OX40 agonist ivuxolimab in advanced cancers. Using immunoSEQ multiplex PCR, the repertoire was profiled, and TCRdb retains in-frame clones only, with some absent. The sample records more than 75,000 clones, over 75% being singletons. This material consisted of CD4+ or CD8+ T cells sorted from blood, taken in a trial of the OX40 agonist ivuxolimab. All receptors derive from an adult with an advanced solid tumor such as melanoma, head and neck, liver or kidney cancer.

This chain links TRBV29-1 with TRBJ1-3; 9 bases are shared with TRBD1. The CDR3 spans 14 residues. Germline CDR1 reads SQVTM; CDR2 reads ANQGSEA. After removal of 3 bases from V and 2 bases from J, the junction contained 2 bases not matched to a gene. CDR3 in amino acids: CSVDGTGTGNTIYF. The CDR3 DNA reads TGCAGCGTTGACGGGACAGGGACTGGAAACACCATATATTTT.

This clone was seen once. The chain uses TRBV5-1 and TRBJ2-1, with 9 bases that match TRBD2. V lost 0 bases and J lost 3; bases outside the gene matches: 4. The CDR3 runs 16 residues. The germline V gene encodes CDR1 SGHRS and CDR2 YFSETQ. The CDR3 DNA is TGCGCCAGCAGCTTGGCCCCAGCGGGAGGCTACAATGAGCAGTTCTTC. It specifies CASSLAPAGGYNEQFF.

The rearrangement joins TRBV5-1 to TRBJ2-1; 12 bases match TRBD2. The ends lost 4 bases at V and 6 bases at J; junction bases unmatched: 8. Germline V gene lookup returns CDR1 SGHRS and CDR2 YFSETQ. The CDR3 is 16 residues long. The CDR3 protein is CASSRGGTSGSNEQFF. The CDR3 nucleotides are TGCGCCAGCAGCCGAGGTGGGACTAGCGGGTCCAATGAGCAGTTCTTC.

The chain couples TRBV2 to TRBJ2-3; D is uncertain. CDR1 is SNHLY and CDR2 is FYNNEI in the germline V gene. The CDR3 consists of 14 residues. V lost 8 bases and J lost 1, with 13 bases in between. The CDR3 sequence is CASLGPTGTDTQYF. CDR3 sequence (DNA): TGTGCCAGCCTTGGTCCAACAGGCACAGATACGCAGTATTTT.

The chain couples TRBV5-5 to TRBJ2-1; 11 bases map to TRBD2. V was clipped by 1 base and J by 9 bases; unmatched bases: 3. Germline-derived CDR1 and CDR2 are SGHKS and YYEKEE (reference sequence). This CDR3 spans 14 amino acids. This CDR3 is CASSLTSGGREQFF. The CDR3 DNA reads TGTGCCAGCAGCTTGACTAGCGGGGGCCGTGAGCAGTTCTTC.

The chain couples TRBV9 to TRBJ2-3; D perhaps matches TRBD1 (5 bases). This CDR3 is 14 amino acids long. The ends were cut back, 3 bases at V and 1 base at J, with 9 bases in the middle. The germline V gene has CDR1 SGDLS and CDR2 YYNGEE. CDR3 sequence reads: CASSGQGRTDTQYF. The DNA of the CDR3 is TGTGCCAGCAGCGGCCAGGGCCGCACAGATACGCAGTATTTT.

V is TRBV7-7 and J is TRBJ2-1; TRBD2 matches at 15 bases. The CDR3 has 16 amino acids. V lost 3 bases and J lost 7; bases outside the gene matches: 4. The germline V gene has CDR1 SSHAT and CDR2 FNYEAQ (reference sequence). The CDR3 loop is CASSLGLAGGGNEQFF. CDR3 bases: TGTGCCAGCAGCTTGGGACTAGCGGGAGGTGGGAATGAGCAGTTCTTC.